Below, one T cell receptor (beta chain) is given with its context. As yet, its antigen is unknown. What was sequenced were expressed TCRB transcripts, since all of the isolated RNA had been reverse transcribed. The table came from immunoSEQ multiplex PCR; TCRdb's copy has only in-frame clones and leaves some out. The repertoire holds approximately 250,000 clones, with approximately 25% as singletons. The sample originates from a study of beta chain features in type 1 diabetes. Across the study: When patients were set against healthy donors, age, gender and cell yields were similar.

Whole-study findings and limits: Patients and controls would share equally any PCR tilt toward shorter templates. Possibly, sequencing cDNA over-represented cells that had high TCR expression levels. Significant though moderate, a shortening of TCRB CDR3s appeared in all four CD4+ subsets of Type 1 diabetes patients.

The purity of all sorted populations exceeded 95%. CDR3 length: 13 residues. Germline loops: CDR1 WNHNN, CDR2 SYGVQD (reference sequence). The J segment lost 8 bases and the V segment lost 4 bases, leaving 8 bases of the junction unmatched. The chain employs TRBV10-1 and TRBJ2-7, with 7 bases matching TRBD2. The specimen was naive CD4+ T cells from blood. This sequence was found in a woman aged 30 to 39 with type 1 diabetes. DNA for the CDR3: TGCGCCAGCAGTGGGGCGCGGGAGACGAAGCAGTACTTC. It yields the protein CASSGARETKQYF.